This T cell receptor (beta chain) was sequenced during a study of long-term antiretroviral therapy in people with HIV (dated by TCRdb to between 2020 and 2023). Concerning the study at large: The earliest samples were collected approximately a decade before the 2015 WHO recommendation for immediate ART, a period when ART was typically delayed until CD4 counts fell. A retrospective serial study tested whether ART initiation and durable HIV suppression were associated with changes in peripheral blood TRB repertoire composition and diversity. A total of some 210 cryopreserved PBMC samples were contributed to the cohort by 30 adults with confirmed HIV infection, with samples collected serially over a mean of about 6 years (range 1-12). Among the 30 or so participants with HIV, approximately 10 were female. No cross-contamination during QIAcube processing was seen in test extractions of a monoclonal T-cell line run alongside a few dozen polyclonal samples.

Of note for this clone: The clone's antigen remains unknown. Base quality data are lacking; no much larger clone is found one base away.

Including cysteine and phenylalanine, the CDR3 has 12 amino acids. CDR3 DNA is the only sequence kept; it has 36 bases, read in frame from the first base. The junction shows trimming of 7 bases on V and 3 bases on J, plus 12 bases between the germline ends. CDR1 and CDR2 are drawn from the germline V gene: SQVTM, ANQGSEA. What the research found in general, with its limitations: ART initiation was associated with a significant increase in TRB diversity, but diversity stayed significantly below transplant donor controls even after long-term ART. At every time point, the repertoire was dominated by expanded TRB clones first identified before ART initiation, although this dominance fluctuated and, in many PLHIV, declined after ART. The samples span the years 2004 to 2017, and the ART regimens used may be less effective than current regimens. Unsorted PBMC were profiled instead of sorted CD4+ and CD8+ T cells because pre-ART samples had limited cell numbers. CDR3 length ranges in HIV repertoires were narrower than in controls, and network structure suggested an antigen-experienced repertoire with only a slight naive shift after ART. Since PBMC availability was limited, sequencing covered only the TCR beta chain, with no alpha chain pairing. Inferences about post-ART repertoire changes are limited because no data were available on ART adherence, viral resistance or therapy changes.

Sequencing of the TRB variable region was done with the immunoSEQ hsTCRB v3.0 assay at survey level resolution. TRB sequencing targeted a depth of roughly 40,000-55,000 T-cell genomes per sample. TRB libraries were pooled and sequenced on an Illumina MiSeq using a v3 150-cycle kit. The original pipeline was this. Analysis of repertoires was carried out in R inside a reproducible Nextflow workflow spanning QC, data transformation and analysis. LymphoSeq2, an R package for exploring AIRR-Seq data, was used to implement custom analyses. Four samples that yielded fewer than 5000 total TRB sequences were excluded, so that fewer than 200 HIV repertoires were analyzed. Among the 190 or so HIV repertoires that were kept, around 60 were collected before ART initiation and roughly 130 were collected after ART initiation. Each repertoire was downsampled to 5000 TRB nucleotide sequences, and summary statistics were averaged across 100 downsampling iterations. Only TRB sequences with CDR3 regions of at least seven amino acids were retained for analysis. Two measures captured diversity: a Shannon entropy-derived clonality score and the Gini coefficient. In repertoire networks, the top 5000 CDR3 amino acid sequences were linked whenever an edit distance of one separated two sequences. Antigen specificity groups and MHC restriction were predicted for TRB CDR3 amino acid sequences with GLIPH2. To flag known CMV, EBV, HIV or tissue antigen associations, CDR3 amino acid sequences were matched against VDJdb and McPAS-TCR. Pre-ART, post-ART and control groups were compared with Wilcoxon signed-rank tests and Holm-Bonferroni correction. This immuneACCESS table, as held by TCRdb, lists in-frame sequences with V and J called but not all clones. Of the missing ones, under half trace to an unresolved V gene in checked studies; the others have no known cause. That table supplies the V and J calls and clone size; D and trimming were determined from the DNA. Counted in this sample were approximately 25,000 clones; around 77% of them appeared once. Around 10% of the sample is held by the ten biggest clonotypes.

To be included, a participant needed at least one PBMC sample from before ART initiation plus at least two post-ART samples. Treatment was received in the United States of America by all participants with HIV. Before DNA extraction, cryopreserved samples of about 0.9-10 million PBMC were thawed and then washed. At the time of the earliest PBMC sample for each participant with HIV, ages ranged from roughly 23 to 60 years. Per participant, PBMC samples came from 1-4 timepoints prior to ART initiation and 2-8 timepoints following ART initiation, for a median of 7 samples. For every participant, serial HIV viral load, CD4+ T-cell count, ART history and demographic data were obtained. Genomic DNA was extracted from unsorted PBMC with a Qiagen kit on a QIAcube, with processing performed in batches of 12 samples.

This sequence was found in a man aged 30 to 39 with HIV. The source was unsorted PBMCs, collected 2.1 years after starting antiretroviral therapy. The V and J genes are TRBV29-1 and TRBJ1-2; TRBD1 could be the D gene, as 5 bases match. The sequenced DNA is TGCAGCGCCCAGGGATCGGACTATGGCTACACCTTC. It translates to CSAQGSDYGYTF.